This T cell receptor beta chain was found in a study of Ad26.COV2.S vaccination and SARS-CoV-2 variants. Germline loops: CDR1 PRHDT, CDR2 FYEKMQ (reference sequence). Trimming removed 5 bases at V and 8 bases at J, with 24 bases between. The length of the CDR3 is 16 residues. Details on this clone: Its antigen is currently unknown.

Overall study results and limits: After vaccination, substantial breadth of spike-specific CD8+ and CD4+ responses was reported.

Here immunoSEQ multiplex PCR was the method, and the copy in TCRdb shows in-frame clones only, minus some. The table shows 350,000 to 450,000 clones, with 90% to 95% occurring only once. This sequence joins TRBV13 and TRBJ1-2; the D gene is possibly TRBD1 (5 bases). The input for sequencing was peripheral blood, taken after recovery from COVID-19. The receptor was isolated from a human donor who had recovered from COVID-19. The CDR3, as DNA: TGTGCCAGCAGCATCCCCCGGGACTGGGAACTAGTCGGCTACACCTTC. It specifies CASSIPRDWELVGYTF.